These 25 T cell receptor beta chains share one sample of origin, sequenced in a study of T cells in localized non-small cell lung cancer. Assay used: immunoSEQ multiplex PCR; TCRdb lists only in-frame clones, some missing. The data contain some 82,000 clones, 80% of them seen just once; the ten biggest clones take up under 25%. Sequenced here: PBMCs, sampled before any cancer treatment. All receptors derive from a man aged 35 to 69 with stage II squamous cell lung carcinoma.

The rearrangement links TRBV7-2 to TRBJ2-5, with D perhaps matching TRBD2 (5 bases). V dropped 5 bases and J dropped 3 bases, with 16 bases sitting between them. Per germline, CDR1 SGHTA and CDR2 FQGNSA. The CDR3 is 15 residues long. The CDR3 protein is CASSKSGNGEETQYF. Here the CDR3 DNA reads TGTGCCAGCAGCAAAAGCGGAAACGGGGAAGAGACCCAGTACTTC.

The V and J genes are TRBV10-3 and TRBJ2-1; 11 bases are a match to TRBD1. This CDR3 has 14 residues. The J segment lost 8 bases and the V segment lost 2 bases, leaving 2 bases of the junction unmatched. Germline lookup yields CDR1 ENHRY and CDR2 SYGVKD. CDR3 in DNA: TGTGCCATCAGTGAGGGGGGACAGGGGGATGAGCAGTTCTTC. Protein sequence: CAISEGGQGDEQFF.

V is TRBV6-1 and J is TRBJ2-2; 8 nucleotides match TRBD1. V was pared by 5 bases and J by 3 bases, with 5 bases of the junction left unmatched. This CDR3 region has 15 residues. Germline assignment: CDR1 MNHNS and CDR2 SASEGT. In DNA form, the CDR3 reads TGTGCCAGCAGTACGGGACAGGTGCACACCGGGGAGCTGTTTTTT. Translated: CASSTGQVHTGELFF.

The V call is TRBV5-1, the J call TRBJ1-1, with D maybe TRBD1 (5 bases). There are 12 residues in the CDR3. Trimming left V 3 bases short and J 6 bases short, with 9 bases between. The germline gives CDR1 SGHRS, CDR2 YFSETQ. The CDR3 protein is CASSYRTSEAFF. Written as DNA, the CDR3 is TGCGCCAGCAGCTATCGGACATCTGAAGCTTTCTTT. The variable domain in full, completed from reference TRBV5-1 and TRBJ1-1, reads KAGVTQTPRYLIKTRGQQVTLSCSPISGHRSVSWYQQTPGQGLQFLFEYFSETQRNKGNFPGRFSGRQFSNSRSEMNVSTLELGDSALYLCASSYRTSEAFFGQGTRLTVV.

The CDR3 coding sequence is TGTGCCAGCAGCTTTGTAGCGGGAAAATTCTACGAGCAGTACTTC. Amino acids: CASSFVAGKFYEQYF. The V gene is TRBV7-9, the J gene TRBJ2-7, with TRBD2 identical over 8 bases. CDR3 length: 15 amino acids. The V gene's germline CDR1 is SEHNR and CDR2 FQNEAQ (reference sequence). V gave up 3 bases and J gave up 3 bases; unmatched junction bases: 7.

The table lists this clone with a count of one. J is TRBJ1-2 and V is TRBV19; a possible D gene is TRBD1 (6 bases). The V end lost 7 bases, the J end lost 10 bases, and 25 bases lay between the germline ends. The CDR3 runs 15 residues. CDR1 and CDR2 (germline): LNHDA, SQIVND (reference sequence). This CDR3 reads CASTPLTGSLSDYTF. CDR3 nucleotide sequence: TGTGCCAGTACTCCGTTAACAGGGTCGCTGAGCGACTACACCTTC.

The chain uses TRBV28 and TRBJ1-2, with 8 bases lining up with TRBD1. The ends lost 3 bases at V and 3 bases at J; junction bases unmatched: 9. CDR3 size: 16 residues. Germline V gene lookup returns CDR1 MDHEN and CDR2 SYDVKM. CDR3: CASSFRGQGAHYGYTF. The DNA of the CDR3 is TGTGCCAGCAGTTTTAGAGGGCAGGGGGCGCACTATGGCTACACCTTC.

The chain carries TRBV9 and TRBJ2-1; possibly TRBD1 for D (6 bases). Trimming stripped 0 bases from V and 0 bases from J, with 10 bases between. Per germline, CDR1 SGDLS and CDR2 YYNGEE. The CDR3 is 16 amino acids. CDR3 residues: CASSVDGTTSYNEQFF. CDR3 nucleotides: TGTGCCAGCAGCGTAGATGGGACAACCTCCTACAATGAGCAGTTCTTC.

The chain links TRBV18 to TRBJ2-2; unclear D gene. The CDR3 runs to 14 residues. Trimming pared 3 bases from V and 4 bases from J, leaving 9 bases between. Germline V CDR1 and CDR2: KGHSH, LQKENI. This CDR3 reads CASSPPPVTGELFF. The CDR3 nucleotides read TGTGCCAGCTCACCGCCCCCAGTCACCGGGGAGCTGTTTTTT.

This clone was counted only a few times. This CDR3 is CASSSSNRGKSNYGYTF. CDR3 DNA: TGTGCCAGCAGTTCCTCTAACAGGGGGAAGTCTAACTATGGCTACACCTTC. The chain carries TRBV27 and TRBJ1-2, with 8 bases that match TRBD1. CDR1 and CDR2 (germline): MNHEY, SMNVEV (reference sequence). The CDR3 consists of 17 residues. Losses at the gene ends were 4 bases for V and 0 bases for J; bases not matched to a gene: 10.

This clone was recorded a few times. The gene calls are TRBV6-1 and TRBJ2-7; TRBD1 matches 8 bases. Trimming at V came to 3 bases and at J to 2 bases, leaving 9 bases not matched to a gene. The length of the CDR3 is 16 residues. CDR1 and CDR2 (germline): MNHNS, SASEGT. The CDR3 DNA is TGTGCCAGCAGTGATGCAGGGGGCACCGAGACCTACGAGCAGTACTTC. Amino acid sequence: CASSDAGGTETYEQYF.

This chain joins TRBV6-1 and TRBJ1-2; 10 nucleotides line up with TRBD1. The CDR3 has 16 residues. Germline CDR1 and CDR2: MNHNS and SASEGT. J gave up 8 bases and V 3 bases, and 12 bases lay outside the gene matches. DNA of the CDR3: TGTGCCAGCAGTGAGAGATCTTCCGGGACAGGGGTCGGCTACACCTTC. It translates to CASSERSSGTGVGYTF.

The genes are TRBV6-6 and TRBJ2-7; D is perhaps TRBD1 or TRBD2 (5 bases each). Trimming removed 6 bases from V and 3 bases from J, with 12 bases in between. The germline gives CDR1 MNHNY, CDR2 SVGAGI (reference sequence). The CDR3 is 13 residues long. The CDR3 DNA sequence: TGTGCCAGCAGGCCGGGACGGAACTACGAGCAGTACTTC. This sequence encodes CASRPGRNYEQYF.

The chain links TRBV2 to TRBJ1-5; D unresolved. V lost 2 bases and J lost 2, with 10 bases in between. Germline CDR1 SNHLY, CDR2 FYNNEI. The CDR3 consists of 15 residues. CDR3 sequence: CASSENGRGNQPQHF. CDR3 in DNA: TGTGCCAGCAGTGAAAACGGGCGCGGCAATCAGCCCCAGCATTTT.

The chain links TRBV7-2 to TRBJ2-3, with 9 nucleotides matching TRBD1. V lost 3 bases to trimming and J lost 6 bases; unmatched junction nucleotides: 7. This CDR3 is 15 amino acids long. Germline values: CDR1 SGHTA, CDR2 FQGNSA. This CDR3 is CASSFPTGGGDTQYF. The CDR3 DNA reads TGTGCCAGCAGCTTCCCGACAGGGGGAGGGGATACGCAGTATTTT.

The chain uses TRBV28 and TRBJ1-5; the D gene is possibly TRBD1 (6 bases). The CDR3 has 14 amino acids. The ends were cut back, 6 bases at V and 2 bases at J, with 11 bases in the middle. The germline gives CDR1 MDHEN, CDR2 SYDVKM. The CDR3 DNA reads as TGTGCCAGCAGCCGCGCAGGGGGCAATCAGCCCCAGCATTTT. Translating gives CASSRAGGNQPQHF. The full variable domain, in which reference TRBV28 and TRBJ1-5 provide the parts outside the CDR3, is DVKVTQSSRYLVKRTGEKVFLECVQDMDHENMFWYRQDPGLGLRLIYFSYDVKMKEKGDIPEGYSVSREKKERFSLILESASTNQTSMYLCASSRAGGNQPQHFGDGTRLSIL.

The CDR3 region is CSVEDGTNEQFF. The CDR3 bases are TGCAGCGTTGAAGATGGGACCAATGAGCAGTTCTTC. The chain combines TRBV29-1 with TRBJ2-1; D could derive from TRBD1 or TRBD2 (5 bases each). The CDR3 has 12 amino acids. Between the trimmed V and J ends, which lost 0 bases and 6 bases, there was a span of 6 bases. Germline V gene sequence: CDR1 SQVTM, CDR2 ANQGSEA.

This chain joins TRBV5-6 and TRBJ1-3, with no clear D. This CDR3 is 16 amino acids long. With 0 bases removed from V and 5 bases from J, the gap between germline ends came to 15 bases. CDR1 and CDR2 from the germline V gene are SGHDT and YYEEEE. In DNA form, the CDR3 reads TGTGCCAGCAGCTTGGCCCCGCGGTCGACCCGAAACACCATATATTTT. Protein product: CASSLAPRSTRNTIYF.

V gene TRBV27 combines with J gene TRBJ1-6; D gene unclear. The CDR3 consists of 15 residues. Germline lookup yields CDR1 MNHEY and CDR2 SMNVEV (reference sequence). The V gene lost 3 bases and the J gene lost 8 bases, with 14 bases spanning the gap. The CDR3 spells CASSLSANPHSPLHF. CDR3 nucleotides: TGTGCCAGCAGTTTGTCAGCGAACCCACATTCACCCCTCCACTTT.

The CDR3 DNA is TGTGCCAGCACCAAACAGGGGGCGGTTAACTATGGCTACACCTTC. This encodes CASTKQGAVNYGYTF. The gene calls are TRBV13 and TRBJ1-2; 9 bases match TRBD1. The CDR3 runs to 15 residues. V was pared by 7 bases and J by 1 base, with 7 bases of the junction left unmatched. The germline gives CDR1 PRHDT, CDR2 FYEKMQ (reference sequence).

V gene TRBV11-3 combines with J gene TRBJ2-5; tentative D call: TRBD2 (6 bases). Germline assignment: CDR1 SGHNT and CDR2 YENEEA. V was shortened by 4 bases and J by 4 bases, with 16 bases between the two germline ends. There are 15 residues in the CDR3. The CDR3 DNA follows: TGTGCCAGCAGCTCCAAAGGCAGGCGGGGAGAGACCCAGTACTTC. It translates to CASSSKGRRGETQYF.

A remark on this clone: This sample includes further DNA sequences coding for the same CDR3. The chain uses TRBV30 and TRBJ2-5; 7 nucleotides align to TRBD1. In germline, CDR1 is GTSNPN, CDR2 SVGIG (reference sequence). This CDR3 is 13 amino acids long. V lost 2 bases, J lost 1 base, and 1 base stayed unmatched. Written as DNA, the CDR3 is TGTGCCTGGAGTCGGGACAGCCAAGAGACCCAGTACTTC. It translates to CAWSRDSQETQYF.

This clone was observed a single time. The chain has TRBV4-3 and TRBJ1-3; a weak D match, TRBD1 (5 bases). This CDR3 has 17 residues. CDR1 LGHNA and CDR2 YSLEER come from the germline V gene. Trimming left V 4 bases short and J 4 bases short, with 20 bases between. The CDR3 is CASSPYRHGTLGNTIYF. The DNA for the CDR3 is TGCGCCAGCAGCCCCTATCGACACGGGACTCTGGGAAACACCATATATTTT.

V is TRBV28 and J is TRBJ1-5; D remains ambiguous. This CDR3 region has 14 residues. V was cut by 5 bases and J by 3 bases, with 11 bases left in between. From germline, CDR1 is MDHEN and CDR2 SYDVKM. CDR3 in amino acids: CASSKDYVNQPQHF. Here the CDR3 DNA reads TGTGCCAGCAGTAAGGACTACGTCAATCAGCCCCAGCATTTT.

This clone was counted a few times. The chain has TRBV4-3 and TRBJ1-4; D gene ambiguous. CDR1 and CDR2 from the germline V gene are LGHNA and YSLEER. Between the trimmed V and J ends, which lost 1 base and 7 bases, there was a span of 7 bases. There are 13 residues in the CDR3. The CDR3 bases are TGCGCCAGCAGCCAAGCGGTTCGTGAAAAACTGTTTTTT. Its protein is CASSQAVREKLFF.